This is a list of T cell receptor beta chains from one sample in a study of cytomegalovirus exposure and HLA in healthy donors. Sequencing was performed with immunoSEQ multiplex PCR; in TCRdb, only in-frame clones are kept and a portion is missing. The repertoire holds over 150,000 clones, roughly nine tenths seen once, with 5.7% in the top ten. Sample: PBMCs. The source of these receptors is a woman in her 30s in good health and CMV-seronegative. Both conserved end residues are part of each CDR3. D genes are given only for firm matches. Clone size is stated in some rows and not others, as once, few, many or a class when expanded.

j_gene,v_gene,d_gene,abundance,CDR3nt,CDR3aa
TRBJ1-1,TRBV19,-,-,TGTGCCAGTATTGGGGACGGGCTAAGGGCTGAAGCTTTCTTT,CASIGDGLRAEAFF
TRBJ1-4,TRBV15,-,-,TGTGCCACCAAACCCCCCGCAACTAATGAAAAACTGTTTTTT,CATKPPATNEKLFF
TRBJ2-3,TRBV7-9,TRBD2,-,TGTGCCAGCAGCCTCGGGGCACTAGCGGCGACAGATACGCAGTATTTT,CASSLGALAATDTQYF
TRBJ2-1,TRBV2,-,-,TGTGCCAGTGCAGGGGAACTGGATGAGCAGTTCTTC,CASAGELDEQFF
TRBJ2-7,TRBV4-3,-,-,TGCGCCAGCAGCCAAGAGGCTAGGGGTTACTACGAGCAGTACTTC,CASSQEARGYYEQYF
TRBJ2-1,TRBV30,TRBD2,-,TGTGCCTGGACCGGGACTAGCCCCTACAATGAGCAGTTCTTC,CAWTGTSPYNEQFF
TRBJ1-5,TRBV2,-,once,TGTGCCAGCCAAATCACCTATAGCAATCAGCCCCAGCATTTT,CASQITYSNQPQHF
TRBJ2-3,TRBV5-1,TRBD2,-,TGCGCCAGCAGCTTGGAGGGACTAGCGGGGGCCCGGGGAGATACGCAGTATTTT,CASSLEGLAGARGDTQYF
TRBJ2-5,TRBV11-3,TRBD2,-,TGTGCCAGCAGCACCGGGACTAGCGGGGTAGAGACCCAGTACTTC,CASSTGTSGVETQYF
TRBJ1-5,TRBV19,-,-,TGTGCCAGCGACCCCACGGGCAGGGGCAATCAGCCCCAGCATTTT,CASDPTGRGNQPQHF
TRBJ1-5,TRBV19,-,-,TGTGCCAGTAGTACCCCGGGGGCGCCCGGCAATCAGCCCCAGCATTTT,CASSTPGAPGNQPQHF
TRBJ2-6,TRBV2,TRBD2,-,TGTGCCAGCAGTGACCTGGCTAGCGGGGGTTCTGGGGCCAACGTCCTGACTTTC,CASSDLASGGSGANVLTF
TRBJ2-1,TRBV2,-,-,TGTGCCAGCACCGGGACTGAGTACAATGAGCAGTTCTTC,CASTGTEYNEQFF
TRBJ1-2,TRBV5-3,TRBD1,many,TGTGCCAGATCAACCGGCCGGACAGGGGGCGCGGACTATGGCTACACCTTC,CARSTGRTGGADYGYTF
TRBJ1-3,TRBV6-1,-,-,TGTGCCAGCAGTGACGTGAGAAAGAGCTCTGGAAACACCATATATTTT,CASSDVRKSSGNTIYF
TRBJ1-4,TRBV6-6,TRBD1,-,TGTGCCAGCAGGGCGTCAGGGGGAACTAATGAAAAACTGTTTTTT,CASRASGGTNEKLFF
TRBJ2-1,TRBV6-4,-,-,TGTGCCAGCAGTGACTCCGGGGACCGGGATGAGCAGTTCTTC,CASSDSGDRDEQFF
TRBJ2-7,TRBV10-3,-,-,TGTGCCATCAGTGATAAAGGGACCTTCGGAGAGCAGTACTTC,CAISDKGTFGEQYF
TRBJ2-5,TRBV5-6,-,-,TGTGCCAGCAGCTTGAGGACATTCGAAGAGACCCAGTACTTC,CASSLRTFEETQYF
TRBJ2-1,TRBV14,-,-,TGTGCCAGCAGCCATTCAAGGGAGCAGTTCTTC,CASSHSREQFF
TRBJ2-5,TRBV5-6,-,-,TGTGCCAGCAGCCGCTCCTCGGGACGAGAGACCCAGTACTTC,CASSRSSGRETQYF
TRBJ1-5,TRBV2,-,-,TGTGCCAGCAGTGAAGGGGTGGCGGGGTCGCGGCCCCAGCATTTT,CASSEGVAGSRPQHF
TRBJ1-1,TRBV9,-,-,TGTGCCAGCAGCCCGCTAAGTCCTGAAGCTTTCTTT,CASSPLSPEAFF
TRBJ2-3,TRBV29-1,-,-,TGCAGCGTTGTGCCGGGGGAACGCACAGATACGCAGTATTTT,CSVVPGERTDTQYF
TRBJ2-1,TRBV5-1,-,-,TGCGCCAGCAGCCCCAGGGTACTGGTCAATGAGCAGTTCTTC,CASSPRVLVNEQFF
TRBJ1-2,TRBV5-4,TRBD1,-,TGTGCCAGCAGCACGACAGGGGTAATGGGCGGCTACACCTTC,CASSTTGVMGGYTF
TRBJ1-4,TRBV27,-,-,TGTGCCAGCAGTCGCAACCCCCAGGGAGTTAATGAAAAACTGTTTTTT,CASSRNPQGVNEKLFF
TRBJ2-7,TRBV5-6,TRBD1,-,TGTGCCAGCAGCCCCTCGGACAGGGCTATCGAGCAGTACTTC,CASSPSDRAIEQYF
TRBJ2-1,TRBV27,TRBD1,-,TGTGCCAGCAGTTTAGGTTTCTCGGACAGGGGACGGGGGAGCTCCTACAATGAGCAGTTCTTC,CASSLGFSDRGRGSSYNEQFF
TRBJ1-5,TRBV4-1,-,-,TGCGCCAGCAGCCATACCGGGACTGAATATCAGCCCCAGCATTTT,CASSHTGTEYQPQHF
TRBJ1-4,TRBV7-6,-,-,TGTGCCAGCAGCTTAGATCCCCAGGGGTGGGAAAAACTGTTTTTT,CASSLDPQGWEKLFF
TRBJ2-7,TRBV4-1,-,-,TGCGCCAGCAGCCAAGCTCTCGAGAGGACCTACGAGCAGTACTTC,CASSQALERTYEQYF
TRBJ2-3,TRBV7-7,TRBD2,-,TGTGCCAGCAGCCGAATAGCGGGGGCCACAGATACGCAGTATTTT,CASSRIAGATDTQYF
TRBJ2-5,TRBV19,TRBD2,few,TGTGCCAGTAGTAGACTAGCGGGAGAAGAGACCCAGTACTTC,CASSRLAGEETQYF
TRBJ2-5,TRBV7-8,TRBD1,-,TGTGCCAGCAGCAACCTACAGGGGGCCAAGGGGGAGACCCAGTACTTC,CASSNLQGAKGETQYF
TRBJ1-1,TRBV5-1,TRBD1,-,TGCGCCAGCAGCATGACAGGGGGCCGGGAGACTGAAGCTTTCTTT,CASSMTGGRETEAFF
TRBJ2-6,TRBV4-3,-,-,TGCGCCAGCAGCCAAGACCTAATCGTGGGCTCTGGGGCCAACGTCCTGACTTTC,CASSQDLIVGSGANVLTF
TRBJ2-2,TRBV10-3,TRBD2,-,TGTGCCATCAGTGAGTCAAGCGGGGGGGCCAGCACCGGGGAGCTGTTTTTT,CAISESSGGASTGELFF
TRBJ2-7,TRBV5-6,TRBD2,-,TGTGCCAGCAGCTCCAGAAAAATTCTAGCGGGAGCAAACCACGAGCAGTACTTC,CASSSRKILAGANHEQYF
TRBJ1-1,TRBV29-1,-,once,TGCAGCGTACGGAGGGGTACTGAAGCTTTCTTT,CSVRRGTEAFF
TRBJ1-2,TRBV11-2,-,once,TGTGCCAGCAGTCCTTACCGGGCTTCCTTTAACTATGGCTACACCTTC,CASSPYRASFNYGYTF
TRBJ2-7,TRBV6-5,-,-,TGTGCCAGCAGTCCTCAGGGGCTTGACAACGAGCAGTACTTC,CASSPQGLDNEQYF
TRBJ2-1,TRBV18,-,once,TGTGCCAGCTCACCCTACAGGGGAGGGGAGCAGTTCTTC,CASSPYRGGEQFF
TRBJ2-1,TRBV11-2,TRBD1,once,TGTGCCAGCAGCACCGGGACAGGGGTTACCAATGAGCAGTTCTTC,CASSTGTGVTNEQFF
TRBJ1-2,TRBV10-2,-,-,TGCGCCAGCACTAGGGACGTAGCTAACTATGGCTACACCTTC,CASTRDVANYGYTF
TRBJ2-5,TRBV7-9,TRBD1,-,TGTGCCAGCAGCTTAGCCCAATCACCGTGGGGGACAGTTGAAGAGACCCAGTACTTC,CASSLAQSPWGTVEETQYF
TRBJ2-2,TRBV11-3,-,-,TGTGCCAGCAGCCACCCTAGCTACACCGGGGAGCTGTTTTTT,CASSHPSYTGELFF
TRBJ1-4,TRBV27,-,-,TGTGCCAGCAGTTTAGAGACGGGGGAAAAACTGTTTTTT,CASSLETGEKLFF
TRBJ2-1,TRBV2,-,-,TGTGCCAGCAGTGTCCTTCGCCTAGCGAATGAGCAGTTCTTC,CASSVLRLANEQFF
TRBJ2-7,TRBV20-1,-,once,TGCAGTGCTAGATCCGAAGGGGAGCAGTACTTC,CSARSEGEQYF
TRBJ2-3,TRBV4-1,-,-,TGCGCCAGCAGCCAAGGACGGGCTGAGAGCACAGATACGCAGTATTTT,CASSQGRAESTDTQYF
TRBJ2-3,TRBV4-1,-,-,TGCGCCAGCAGCCAAGATCTGTACGCGCAGTATTTT,CASSQDLYAQYF
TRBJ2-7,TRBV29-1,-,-,TGCAGCGTCCTGAGGTCGGGGATGGCCTACGAGCAGTACTTC,CSVLRSGMAYEQYF
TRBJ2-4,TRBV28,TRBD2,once,TGTGCCAGCAGTGACCACGGAGCGGGAGGGGAAAACATTCAGTACTTC,CASSDHGAGGENIQYF
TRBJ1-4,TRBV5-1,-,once,TGCGCCAGCAGCCGGGACCGGGCAACTAATGAAAAACTGTTTTTT,CASSRDRATNEKLFF
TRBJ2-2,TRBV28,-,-,TGTGCCTCAAGAGTAGGGACCGGGGAGCTGTTTTTT,CASRVGTGELFF
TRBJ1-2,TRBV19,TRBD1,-,TGTGCCAGTAGTCCAATACAGGGGACCAGCTATGGCTACACCTTC,CASSPIQGTSYGYTF